The rows below give T cell receptor beta chains drawn from one sample of a study of STAT3 mutations in large granular lymphocyte leukemia. Here immunoSEQ multiplex PCR was the method, and the copy in TCRdb shows in-frame clones only, minus some. The sample lists 30,000 to 45,000 clones; about 88% were seen once. Material: PBMCs. The receptors derive from a human donor with T large granular lymphocyte leukemia. Some clones in this sample may be carry-over from other donors' samples. The CDR3 runs from the conserved cysteine through the conserved F or W. A D gene is named only where the DNA matches it firmly. A clone size is listed for some rows: how often the clone was seen (once, few, many), or a class if it is expanded.

V gene: TRBV19; clone size: .; J gene: TRBJ1-2; D gene: TRBD1; CDR3 DNA: TGTGCCAGTAAGGACAGGGGGACCTATGGCTACACCTTC; CDR3 protein: CASKDRGTYGYTF
V gene: TRBV27; clone size: few; J gene: TRBJ1-6; D gene: .; CDR3 DNA: TGTGCCAGCAGTTCGCACACTAATTCACCCCTCCACTTT; CDR3 protein: CASSSHTNSPLHF
V gene: TRBV5-1; clone size: .; J gene: TRBJ1-2; D gene: .; CDR3 DNA: TGCGCCAGCAGCGCAGAGGACTATGGCTACACCTTC; CDR3 protein: CASSAEDYGYTF
V gene: TRBV5-1; clone size: once; J gene: TRBJ1-1; D gene: TRBD1; CDR3 DNA: TGCGCCAGCACGCGGGAGGGGGCAGACACTGAAGCTTTCTTT; CDR3 protein: CASTREGADTEAFF
V gene: TRBV7-9; clone size: .; J gene: TRBJ2-5; D gene: TRBD1; CDR3 DNA: TGTGCCAGCAGCTTCCCGGACAGGGGGGAGACCCAGTACTTC; CDR3 protein: CASSFPDRGETQYF
V gene: TRBV11-2; clone size: .; J gene: TRBJ1-1; D gene: .; CDR3 DNA: TGTGCCAGCAGCCTACGGGGTGAAGCTTTCTTT; CDR3 protein: CASSLRGEAFF
V gene: TRBV7-9; clone size: once; J gene: TRBJ1-2; D gene: TRBD1; CDR3 DNA: TGTGCCAGCAGCTCGGAGACAGGGATTGGCTACACCTTC; CDR3 protein: CASSSETGIGYTF
V gene: TRBV5-6; clone size: .; J gene: TRBJ1-1; D gene: TRBD1; CDR3 DNA: TGTGCCAGCAATCAACAGGGGAGGAACACTGAAGCTTTCTTT; CDR3 protein: CASNQQGRNTEAFF
V gene: TRBV7-9; clone size: .; J gene: TRBJ1-5; D gene: .; CDR3 DNA: TGTGCCAGCAGCTTCCTGAATCAGCCCCAGCATTTT; CDR3 protein: CASSFLNQPQHF
V gene: TRBV9; clone size: few; J gene: TRBJ2-3; D gene: TRBD1; CDR3 DNA: TGTGCCAGCAGCGTATACGGACAGGGGGCAGATACGCAGTATTTT; CDR3 protein: CASSVYGQGADTQYF
V gene: TRBV29-1; clone size: .; J gene: TRBJ1-1; D gene: TRBD1; CDR3 DNA: TGCAGCGTTCAGACAGGGGAAGCTTTCTTT; CDR3 protein: CSVQTGEAFF
V gene: TRBV4-2; clone size: .; J gene: TRBJ2-6; D gene: .; CDR3 DNA: TGTGCCAGCAGCCAAGTCCAGGCTGGGGCCAACGTCCTGACTTTC; CDR3 protein: CASSQVQAGANVLTF
V gene: TRBV14; clone size: .; J gene: TRBJ1-2; D gene: TRBD1; CDR3 DNA: TGTGCCAGCAGCCAAGCGAGCAGGGGGGACTATGGCTACACCTTC; CDR3 protein: CASSQASRGDYGYTF
V gene: TRBV5-1; clone size: .; J gene: TRBJ1-2; D gene: TRBD1; CDR3 DNA: TGCGCCAGCAGCTTCCCCCACCATCTCACAGGGGGCGCGAACTATGGCTACACCTTC; CDR3 protein: CASSFPHHLTGGANYGYTF
V gene: TRBV18; clone size: .; J gene: TRBJ1-1; D gene: TRBD1; CDR3 DNA: TGTGCCAGCTCACCAGGGGACAGGGGAGCGAACACTGAAGCTTTCTTT; CDR3 protein: CASSPGDRGANTEAFF
V gene: TRBV28; clone size: .; J gene: TRBJ1-5; D gene: .; CDR3 DNA: TGTGCCAGCAGGATATCCCCTGGAAGCAATCAGCCCCAGCATTTT; CDR3 protein: CASRISPGSNQPQHF
V gene: TRBV4-3; clone size: .; J gene: TRBJ1-1; D gene: .; CDR3 DNA: TGCGCCAGCAGCCACTCCCCGGGGAGCACCACTGAAGCTTTCTTT; CDR3 protein: CASSHSPGSTTEAFF
V gene: TRBV6-5; clone size: .; J gene: TRBJ1-5; D gene: .; CDR3 DNA: TGTGCCAGCAGTTACTCGATGGGTGCGGGGCAGCCCCAGCATTTT; CDR3 protein: CASSYSMGAGQPQHF
V gene: TRBV10-3; clone size: .; J gene: TRBJ2-3; D gene: TRBD2; CDR3 DNA: TGTGCCATCAGTGAGTCGATGACTAGCGGGGGGGCCAGGGATACGCAGTATTTT; CDR3 protein: CAISESMTSGGARDTQYF
V gene: TRBV6-5; clone size: .; J gene: TRBJ2-2; D gene: .; CDR3 DNA: TGTGCCAGCAGTTGGCCCCTCGGACAGCTCACCGGGGAGCTGTTTTTT; CDR3 protein: CASSWPLGQLTGELFF
V gene: TRBV5-1; clone size: .; J gene: TRBJ1-4; D gene: .; CDR3 DNA: TGCGCCAGCAGCCCCCTTAGGGGCCCGGAAGATGGAAAACTGTTTTTT; CDR3 protein: CASSPLRGPEDGKLFF
V gene: TRBV30; clone size: .; J gene: TRBJ1-6; D gene: TRBD1; CDR3 DNA: TGTGCCTGGAGTTTACAGGGGGCCCATAATTCACCCCTCCACTTT; CDR3 protein: CAWSLQGAHNSPLHF
V gene: TRBV30; clone size: once; J gene: TRBJ1-4; D gene: .; CDR3 DNA: TGTGCCTGGAGTCGGACAAGCCGAGATGAAAAACTGTTTTTT; CDR3 protein: CAWSRTSRDEKLFF
V gene: TRBV4-3; clone size: .; J gene: TRBJ2-7; D gene: .; CDR3 DNA: TGCGCCAGCAGCCAAGATCACAGGGCCCAACTTAACTACGAGCAGTACTTC; CDR3 protein: CASSQDHRAQLNYEQYF
V gene: TRBV5-6; clone size: .; J gene: TRBJ1-2; D gene: .; CDR3 DNA: TGTGCCAGCAGCCGGGTGGGGGGCTGGGACTATGGCTACACCTTC; CDR3 protein: CASSRVGGWDYGYTF
V gene: TRBV5-1; clone size: .; J gene: TRBJ1-1; D gene: .; CDR3 DNA: TGCGCCAGCAGCTTGGTTTTCAGGAACACTGAAGCTTTCTTT; CDR3 protein: CASSLVFRNTEAFF
V gene: TRBV6-1; clone size: .; J gene: TRBJ1-6; D gene: .; CDR3 DNA: TGTGCCAGCAGTTCCTACCAGGGGAATTCACCCCTCCACTTT; CDR3 protein: CASSSYQGNSPLHF
V gene: TRBV27; clone size: .; J gene: TRBJ2-7; D gene: .; CDR3 DNA: TGTGCCAGCAGTTTGCAGGGCCCTGGCTACGAGCAGTACTTC; CDR3 protein: CASSLQGPGYEQYF
V gene: TRBV5-1; clone size: .; J gene: TRBJ2-1; D gene: .; CDR3 DNA: TGCGCCAGCAGCGGTCTTGGGACTGTCAATGAGAAGCAGTTCTTC; CDR3 protein: CASSGLGTVNEKQFF
V gene: TRBV6-1; clone size: once; J gene: TRBJ1-6; D gene: TRBD1; CDR3 DNA: TGTGCCAGCAGCCTACAGGGGACTGTTGATTCACCCCTCCACTTT; CDR3 protein: CASSLQGTVDSPLHF
V gene: TRBV30; clone size: once; J gene: TRBJ2-1; D gene: TRBD1; CDR3 DNA: TGTGCCTGGAGTAACCGGGACAGGGGCCTCTTC; CDR3 protein: CAWSNRDRGLF
V gene: TRBV27; clone size: .; J gene: TRBJ2-1; D gene: TRBD2; CDR3 DNA: TGTGCCAGCAGCCCCTGGGGAGCGGGGGGTCACAATGAGCAGTTCTTC; CDR3 protein: CASSPWGAGGHNEQFF
V gene: TRBV5-1; clone size: .; J gene: TRBJ1-4; D gene: .; CDR3 DNA: TGCGCCAGCAGCTTGGGGGAAGGTGCTAATGAAAAACTGTTTTTT; CDR3 protein: CASSLGEGANEKLFF
V gene: TRBV5-6; clone size: .; J gene: TRBJ2-5; D gene: .; CDR3 DNA: TGTGCCAGCAGCTTGGTCGGGACAAATCACCAAGAGACCCAGTACTTC; CDR3 protein: CASSLVGTNHQETQYF
V gene: TRBV4-2; clone size: .; J gene: TRBJ1-4; D gene: .; CDR3 DNA: TGTGCCAGCAGCCAACAGGCGTTGGAAAAACTGTTTTTT; CDR3 protein: CASSQQALEKLFF
V gene: TRBV5-1; clone size: once; J gene: TRBJ1-2; D gene: .; CDR3 DNA: TGCGCCAGCAGCTCCTCCGGGACGGGCTATGGCTACACCTTC; CDR3 protein: CASSSSGTGYGYTF
V gene: TRBV5-6; clone size: .; J gene: TRBJ2-1; D gene: .; CDR3 DNA: TGTGCCAGCAGCCTCCGGGTTGAGCAGTTCTTC; CDR3 protein: CASSLRVEQFF
V gene: TRBV13; clone size: .; J gene: TRBJ1-2; D gene: .; CDR3 DNA: TGTGCCAGCAGCTTAGGGAGGGGTAGGGACTATGGCTACACCTTC; CDR3 protein: CASSLGRGRDYGYTF
V gene: TRBV28; clone size: .; J gene: TRBJ1-4; D gene: TRBD1; CDR3 DNA: TGTGCCAGCAGAACAGGGGGCATAAGTGAAAAACTGTTTTTT; CDR3 protein: CASRTGGISEKLFF
V gene: TRBV4-2; clone size: .; J gene: TRBJ1-2; D gene: TRBD1; CDR3 DNA: TGTGCCAGCAGCCAAGAGAGGACAGGAGAATATGGCTACACCTTC; CDR3 protein: CASSQERTGEYGYTF